What follows are 8 T cell receptor beta chains derived from one specimen sequenced in a study of shared clonotypes between healthy human individuals. Data came from immunoSEQ multiplex PCR; TCRdb stores just in-frame clones and leaves some out. The data show some 2.1 million clones, with approximately 95% seen just once and more than 0.1% held by the top ten. The material sequenced was naive CD4+ T cells sorted from blood. Subset given: CD45RA+ positively selected. These receptors came from a man between 18 and 35 years old in good health.

The chain has TRBV10-3 and TRBJ1-4; 12 bases align to TRBD1. CDR3 length: 15 residues. After removal of 6 bases from V and 8 bases from J, the junction contained 7 bases not matched to a gene. Germline CDR1 is ENHRY and CDR2 is SYGVKD. DNA of the CDR3: TGTGCCATCAGACAAGGGACAGGGGGCATGGAAAAACTGTTTTTT. Protein product: CAIRQGTGGMEKLFF.

The chain is built from TRBV5-4 and TRBJ1-2; D might be TRBD1 (5 bases). The CDR3 totals 15 residues. CDR1 is SGHNT and CDR2 is YYREEE in the germline V gene (reference sequence). The V end was cut by 2 bases, the J end by 2 bases, with 13 bases between. The CDR3, as DNA: TGTGCCAGCAGCTTCCACGACGGGGGGAACTATGGCTACACCTTC. This gives the protein CASSFHDGGNYGYTF.

The chain links TRBV5-1 to TRBJ1-4; no firm D call. CDR3 length: 16 residues. CDR1 is SGHRS, CDR2 YFSETQ, per germline. The germline V and J ends were trimmed by 1 base and 0 bases, with 10 bases remaining between them. The CDR3 loop reads CASSLLSPSTNEKLFF. In DNA, the CDR3 is TGCGCCAGCAGCTTGTTGTCACCCTCAACTAATGAAAAACTGTTTTTT.

This chain uses TRBV29-1 with TRBJ2-3; D gene unclear. The CDR3 is 14 amino acids. V lost 3 bases, J lost 3 bases, and 13 bases lay in between. CDR1 is SQVTM, CDR2 ANQGSEA, per germline. Written as DNA, the CDR3 is TGCAGCGTTGAGCCTCCGAGGCCGACAGATACGCAGTATTTT. This gives the protein CSVEPPRPTDTQYF.

The chain is built from TRBV21-1 and TRBJ1-6; the D call of TRBD1 is as the table states it, not checked on the DNA. TRBV21-1 corresponds to a pseudogene. This CDR3 has 21 amino acids. The CDR3 loop is CASIPRTDCTETGLNNSPLHF. CDR3 nucleotide sequence: TGTGCCAGCATCCCAAGAACGGACTGTACTGAGACAGGATTAAATAATTCACCCCTCCACTTT.

The V and J genes are TRBV2 and TRBJ2-3; D may be TRBD1 (5 bases). The CDR3 is 14 residues long. Trimming shortened V by 7 bases and J by 4 bases, and 15 bases separated the two germline ends. The germline CDR1 and CDR2 sequences are SNHLY and FYNNEI. CDR3 sequence reads: CASKKGLQADTQYF. CDR3 sequence (DNA): TGTGCCAGCAAAAAGGGCCTACAGGCAGATACGCAGTATTTT. Based on the CDR3 plus reference TRBV2 and TRBJ2-3, the full variable domain is EPEVTQTPSHQVTQMGQEVILRCVPISNHLYFYWYRQILGQKVEFLVSFYNNEISEKSEIFDDQFSVERPDGSNFTLKIRSTKLEDSAMYFCASKKGLQADTQYFGPGTRLTVL.

The sample holds a few counts of this clone. This rearrangement joins TRBV28 to TRBJ2-7; the match to TRBD1 covers 10 bases. The V segment lost 7 bases and the J segment 2 bases; nucleotides outside the gene matches: 11. Germline values: CDR1 MDHEN, CDR2 SYDVKM. The CDR3 sequence is 16 residues long. Here the CDR3 DNA reads TGTGCCAGCATCTTATCCCGACAGGGGGCACCCTACGAGCAGTACTTC. Protein: CASILSRQGAPYEQYF.

The rearrangement uses TRBV6-6 and TRBJ2-6, with D unresolved. In germline, CDR1 is MNHNY, CDR2 SVGAGI (reference sequence). V was clipped by 5 bases and J by 3 bases, with 11 bases between them. The CDR3 sequence is 15 residues long. The CDR3 loop reads CASSPQGHGANVLTF. CDR3 bases: TGTGCCAGCAGTCCCCAAGGGCATGGGGCCAACGTCCTGACTTTC.